This TCR beta chain was retrieved from a study of T cell changes during pregnancy in multiple sclerosis. This table comes from immunoSEQ multiplex PCR, and its TCRdb copy is limited to in-frame clones, with some not included. In the table there are 40,000 or so clones, approximately 94% of which are singletons. This material consisted of CD4+ T cells from peripheral blood mononuclear cells, taken in the third trimester of pregnancy. The receptor was derived from a female donor with multiple sclerosis, enrolled in a pregnancy study.

CDR3 sequence (DNA): TGTGCCAGCGGGACACAAGAGACCCAGTACTTC. Translating it yields CASGTQETQYF. V is TRBV6-6 and J is TRBJ2-5; D is perhaps TRBD1 (6 bases). The CDR3 consists of 11 residues. Trimming removed 8 bases at V and 2 bases at J, with 6 bases between. The germline CDR1 and CDR2 sequences are MNHNY and SVGAGI (reference sequence).